These T cell receptor beta chains were read from a single sample in a study of blood T cell repertoires in COVID-19. Profiling relied on immunoSEQ multiplex PCR, and the TCRdb table lists in-frame clones only, not all of them. Here the sample spans some 260,000 clones, 85% to 90% being singletons. Sequencing used PBMCs or T cells enriched from blood (not recorded which). These receptor sequences come from a man between 35 and 55 years old who had recovered from COVID-19. The CDR3 runs from the conserved cysteine through the conserved F or W. A D gene is named only where the DNA matches it firmly. The size of a clone is reported for some rows only, either as once, few or many, or as a class for expanded clones.

J gene	V gene	D gene	clone size	CDR3 protein	CDR3 DNA
TRBJ2-2	TRBV5-1	.	.	CASSLSVTIDTGELFF	TGCGCCAGCAGCTTGAGTGTGACAATAGATACCGGGGAGCTGTTTTTT
TRBJ2-1	TRBV18	.	many	CASSSGQPGGEQFF	TGTGCCAGCTCATCGGGACAGCCAGGAGGGGAGCAGTTCTTC
TRBJ2-5	TRBV19	TRBD2	.	CASSITAGTSGQETQYF	TGTGCCAGTAGTATAACCGCCGGGACTAGCGGTCAAGAGACCCAGTACTTC
TRBJ2-3	TRBV5-1	TRBD2	.	CATGGDSPGDTQYF	TGCGCCACCGGGGGGGATTCACCGGGGGATACGCAGTATTTT
TRBJ1-2	TRBV28	TRBD1	.	CASVFLGQPIQDYGYTF	TGTGCCAGCGTCTTCTTGGGACAGCCTATACAAGACTATGGCTACACCTTC
TRBJ2-5	TRBV5-6	TRBD2	.	CASSPGLAGFRWQETQYF	TGTGCCAGCAGCCCGGGACTAGCGGGGTTTCGGTGGCAAGAGACCCAGTACTTC
TRBJ1-1	TRBV4-3	.	.	CASSQQQGPISNTEAFF	TGCGCCAGCAGCCAACAGCAGGGCCCCATCTCGAACACTGAAGCTTTCTTT
TRBJ1-2	TRBV5-4	.	few	CASSQAVGASATGYTF	TGTGCCAGCAGCCAGGCGGTGGGGGCGTCGGCGACTGGCTACACCTTC
TRBJ2-3	TRBV9	.	.	CASSVLQSTDTQYF	TGTGCCAGCAGCGTATTACAGAGCACAGATACGCAGTATTTT
TRBJ2-2	TRBV4-3	.	.	CASSQRGGASGELFF	TGCGCCAGCAGCCAACGAGGGGGGGCCTCCGGGGAGCTGTTTTTT
TRBJ1-1	TRBV27	.	few	CASSEQTRGRAFF	TGTGCCAGCAGTGAACAGACCAGGGGTCGAGCTTTCTTT
TRBJ1-1	TRBV5-1	.	.	CASSADIAAAFF	TGCGCCAGCAGCGCCGACATCGCCGCGGCTTTCTTT
TRBJ1-2	TRBV7-9	.	.	CASSLDHGGAEGYTF	TGTGCCAGCAGCTTAGACCATGGGGGCGCGGAGGGCTACACCTTC
TRBJ2-2	TRBV18	.	.	CASSPLTTSNTGELFF	TGTGCCAGCTCACCGTTGACTACCTCGAACACCGGGGAGCTGTTTTTT
TRBJ2-7	TRBV5-1	TRBD2	.	CASRRGDSGRSYEQYF	TGCGCCAGCAGGCGAGGGGATAGCGGGAGGTCCTACGAGCAGTACTTC
TRBJ1-2	TRBV9	TRBD1	.	CASSEGTGFNYGYTF	TGTGCCAGCAGCGAGGGGACAGGATTTAACTATGGCTACACCTTC
TRBJ1-2	TRBV30	TRBD1	many	CAWSRDRPYGYTF	TGTGCCTGGAGTAGGGACAGGCCCTATGGCTACACCTTC
TRBJ2-7	TRBV6-5	.	.	CASTRTQNAYEQYF	TGTGCCAGCACACGAACCCAGAACGCCTACGAGCAGTACTTC
TRBJ2-1	TRBV27	TRBD2	few	CASSRLAGGRYNEQFF	TGTGCCAGCAGTCGGTTGGCGGGGGGCAGATACAATGAGCAGTTCTTC
TRBJ1-2	TRBV7-2	TRBD1	.	CASSLEGTGTGYTF	TGTGCCAGCAGCTTAGAAGGGACAGGGACCGGCTACACCTTC
TRBJ2-7	TRBV5-4	TRBD2	.	CASSLEAGGQYEQYF	TGTGCCAGCAGCTTGGAGGCGGGAGGGCAGTACGAGCAGTACTTC
TRBJ1-6	TRBV4-2	.	few	CASSQDPPSSYNSPLHF	TGTGCCAGCAGCCAAGATCCCCCGAGCTCCTATAATTCACCCCTCCACTTT
TRBJ2-5	TRBV4-2	TRBD1	.	CASSPTRGPQETQYF	TGTGCCAGCAGCCCAACCAGGGGGCCACAAGAGACCCAGTACTTC
TRBJ1-1	TRBV18	TRBD1	.	CASSPRTGEGTEAFF	TGTGCCAGCTCACCCCGGACAGGGGAAGGTACTGAAGCTTTCTTT
TRBJ1-1	TRBV19	.	.	CASSIWAMNTEAFF	TGTGCCAGTAGTATTTGGGCGATGAACACTGAAGCTTTCTTT
TRBJ1-1	TRBV28	TRBD1	.	CASTLTGQGNTEAFF	TGTGCCAGCACCCTGACCGGACAGGGGAACACTGAAGCTTTCTTT
TRBJ1-2	TRBV5-1	TRBD1	.	CASSLTGANYGYTF	TGCGCCAGCAGCTTAACAGGGGCGAACTATGGCTACACCTTC
TRBJ2-1	TRBV3-1/TRBV3-2	TRBD2	once	CASSHRTGGAGGPEQFF	TGTGCCAGCAGCCACAGAACCGGGGGAGCGGGGGGACCTGAGCAGTTCTTC
TRBJ1-2	TRBV7-2	TRBD1	.	CASSLDGRGRGYTF	TGTGCCAGCAGCTTAGACGGCAGGGGGCGAGGCTACACCTTC
TRBJ2-5	TRBV28	TRBD2	.	CASSSALAGETQYF	TGTGCCAGCAGTTCAGCTTTAGCGGGAGAGACCCAGTACTTC
TRBJ2-7	TRBV5-5	TRBD2	.	CASNLGEGSVSLDEQYF	TGTGCCAGCAACTTGGGGGAGGGTTCCGTCTCATTGGACGAGCAGTACTTC
TRBJ2-5	TRBV18	.	.	CASSPTADRKETQYF	TGTGCCAGCTCACCGACGGCCGACAGAAAAGAGACCCAGTACTTC
TRBJ2-6	TRBV7-9	TRBD1	.	CASSIGTGTPGSGANVLTF	TGTGCCAGCAGCATAGGGACAGGAACCCCGGGCTCTGGGGCCAACGTCCTGACTTTC
TRBJ1-1	TRBV20-1	.	.	CSASGQGVEAFF	TGCAGTGCTAGTGGGCAGGGCGTTGAAGCTTTCTTT
TRBJ2-7	TRBV29-1	.	.	CSVEIPGASYEQYF	TGCAGCGTTGAGATCCCAGGGGCCTCCTACGAGCAGTACTTC
TRBJ1-2	TRBV19	TRBD1	.	CASSPGQGNYGYTF	TGTGCCAGTAGTCCGGGACAGGGGAACTATGGCTACACCTTC
TRBJ2-1	TRBV7-2	.	.	CASSSRANPSYNEQFF	TGTGCCAGCAGCTCCAGAGCGAATCCCTCCTACAATGAGCAGTTCTTC
TRBJ1-3	TRBV10-3	.	.	CAIRRGNGNTIYF	TGTGCCATCAGGAGGGGGAATGGAAACACCATATATTTT
TRBJ2-2	TRBV7-2	.	.	CASSLAGPFTGELFF	TGTGCCAGCAGCCTCGCGGGGCCTTTCACCGGGGAGCTGTTTTTT
TRBJ1-2	TRBV9	.	few	CASSDPRRREGDYYGYTF	TGTGCCAGCAGCGACCCCCGCCGGAGGGAGGGAGATTACTATGGCTACACCTTC
TRBJ1-4	TRBV7-2	TRBD1	.	CASSFGTGNEKLFF	TGTGCCAGCAGCTTTGGGACAGGGAATGAAAAACTGTTTTTT
TRBJ2-1	TRBV2	.	once	CASTRDSYNEQFF	TGTGCCAGCACCAGAGACAGTTACAATGAGCAGTTCTTC
TRBJ2-1	TRBV4-1	TRBD1	.	CASSHQGAYEQFF	TGCGCCAGCAGCCATCAGGGGGCGTATGAGCAGTTCTTC
TRBJ1-1	TRBV9	.	once	CASSPLQANTEAFF	TGTGCCAGCAGCCCACTCCAGGCCAACACTGAAGCTTTCTTT
TRBJ2-3	TRBV29-1	.	.	CSVQLQGWEPDTQYF	TGCAGCGTTCAACTCCAGGGGTGGGAGCCAGATACGCAGTATTTT
TRBJ1-5	TRBV27	.	few	CASSLQGFDNQPQHF	TGTGCCAGCAGTTTACAGGGGTTCGACAATCAGCCCCAGCATTTT
TRBJ2-5	TRBV7-8	TRBD2	.	CASSFRLAGVRETQYF	TGTGCCAGCAGCTTTAGACTAGCGGGAGTTCGGGAGACCCAGTACTTC
TRBJ1-5	TRBV15	TRBD1	.	CATSRGSQGGVQPQHF	TGTGCCACCAGCAGAGGAAGTCAGGGGGGAGTTCAGCCCCAGCATTTT
TRBJ2-1	TRBV29-1	TRBD2	.	CSVEHHPTSGKSYNEQFF	TGCAGCGTTGAACACCACCCAACTAGCGGGAAGTCCTACAATGAGCAGTTCTTC
TRBJ1-2	TRBV11-2	.	.	CASSLDRSRGYTF	TGTGCCAGCAGCTTAGATAGGAGCCGGGGCTACACCTTC